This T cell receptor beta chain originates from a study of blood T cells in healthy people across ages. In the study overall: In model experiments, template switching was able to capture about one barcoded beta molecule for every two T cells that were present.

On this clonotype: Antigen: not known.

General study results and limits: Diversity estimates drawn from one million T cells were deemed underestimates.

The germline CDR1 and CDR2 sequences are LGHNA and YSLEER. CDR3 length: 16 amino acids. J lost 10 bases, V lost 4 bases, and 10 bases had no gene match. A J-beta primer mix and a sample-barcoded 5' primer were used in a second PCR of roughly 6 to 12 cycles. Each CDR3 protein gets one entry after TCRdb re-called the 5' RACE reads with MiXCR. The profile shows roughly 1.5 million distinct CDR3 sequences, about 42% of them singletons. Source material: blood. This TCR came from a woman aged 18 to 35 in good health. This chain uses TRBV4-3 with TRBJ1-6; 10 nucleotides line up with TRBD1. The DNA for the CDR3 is TGCGCCAGCAGCCGCTCCGGGACAGGGGTCTTATCACCCCTCCACTTT. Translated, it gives CASSRSGTGVLSPLHF.